This T cell receptor beta chain came from a study of shared clonotypes between healthy human individuals (TCRdb year 2020). With respect to the entire study: The cohort included three men and two women between 18 and 49 years of age. Per donor, three plates each were used for CD4 naive and CD4 memory, two for CD8 naive, and one for CD8 memory. To estimate repertoire size and how much clonotypes are shared between individuals, the study performed deep sequencing of blood TCR repertoires from roughly five healthy adults. To increase sequencing depth and limit assay-specific biases, different laboratories used diverse techniques to prepare libraries and sequence TCR repertoires. Each donor's leukapheresis produced roughly between roughly 0.9 and 8.9 billion PBMCs.

CD8 naive samples were CD45RO-negative cells positively selected for CCR7, giving a CD45RA+CCR7+ population that excluded TemRA cells. Donors were healthy HIV-negative adults with no recently reported acute infections or vaccinations. Every donor was a Caucasian adult living in Nashville, Tennessee, USA. After blood collection by leukapheresis, PBMCs were isolated using Ficoll-Histopaque density gradient centrifugation and then cryopreserved in the vapor phase of liquid nitrogen. Purity and quantity of every magnetically sorted T cell population were checked by analytical flow cytometry. Genomic DNA was isolated from every sorted fraction and measured by UV absorbance on a Nanodrop 2000c. The CDR3 goes from the cysteine to the phenylalanine over 16 residues. Only the CDR3 part of the read is kept: 48 bases, read in frame from the first base. Trimming leaves V shorter by 1 base and J shorter by 0 bases, with the junction holding 3 bases beyond the gene matches. The germline V gene specifies SGHRS as CDR1 and YFSETQ as CDR2.

A word on this clone: This clone's antigen is unknown. Base qualities are not provided; no much larger clone lies one nucleotide away.

Results and caveats for the whole study, not just this receptor: Sampling was restricted to blood, and TCR repertoires in tissue are likely to differ from TCR repertoires in blood. Because the study included only a small number of donors, the genetic and exposure-history diversity represented was limited. Based on pairwise subsampling, the degree of clonotype sharing among donors was expected to be affected by sequencing depth. Across a few donors, roughly 5% of naive CD4, roughly 3.3% of naive CD8, 2% to 2.5% of memory CD4, and about 0.44% of memory CD8 clonotypes were shared. Compared with non-shared clonotypes, clonotypes shared by all four sorted-subset donors had higher generation probabilities. Even with the large sequencing depth, rarefaction of the sorted-subset datasets indicated that sequencing was incomplete. Larger estimated clonotype richness was generally found for naive subsets than for memory subsets.

Using the deep immunoSEQ assay, multiplex PCR amplified TCR CDR3 regions from genomic DNA. Genomic DNA extracted from each cell subset was distributed evenly over all wells of several immunoSEQ 96-well plates, and each plate served as one replicate. For sorted subsets, each replicate PCR was loaded with around 220 ng genomic DNA, equivalent to some 27,000 T cell genomes. Purified libraries were measured with a Qubit 3.0 fluorometer, size-checked on a Bioanalyzer 2100, and measured again with the KAPA Library Quantification kit. Every immunoSEQ 96-well plate was sequenced on a separate single-read 150-cycle Illumina NextSeq 550 flow cell. Processing in the source paper ran as follows. Because only junctional sequences without quality scores were contained in the immunoSEQ output, filtering matching that applied to full-length reads could not be performed. To assign V/J genes and CDR3, sequences were annotated using PyIR, a Python wrapper for IgBLAST v1.9, with IMGT germline references. Reads were removed for weak V/J assignments (E-value above 1e-6), missing CDR3, stop codons, out-of-frame junctions, or ambiguous translated residues. V3J clonotypes were defined by identical inferred V gene, J gene, and CDR3 amino acid sequence. To compute the percentage overlap between repertoires, the number of shared unique clonotypes was divided by the size of the smaller repertoire. RTK rarefaction, the Chao1 estimator, and Recon v2.1 estimates of unobserved clonotypes were used to assess repertoire richness. OLGA was used to compute generation probabilities for all TCRbeta clonotypes that the gDNA method yielded from a handful of donors. This is the immuneACCESS table as TCRdb keeps it, with only in-frame sequences that have V and J called. A part of the clones is gone; compared with another copy, unresolved V genes explain less than half, and the rest is unexplained. V and J calls plus clone size are reproduced from that table; the DNA served to infer D and trimming. The sample yields approximately 2,000,000 clones; around 95% were counted once. Together, the top ten hold less than 2% of the sample.

The TCR was taken from a man younger than 35 in good health. Some clones in this sample may be carry-over from other donors' samples. Sequencing was done on a sample of naive CD8+ T cells from PBMCs. The intended sense of this specimen's cell subset or site label: CD45RA+CCR7+. The rearranged chain carries TRBV5-1 and TRBJ2-3; 9 of the junction bases match TRBD2. The CDR3 protein sequence reads: CASSLWGLASTDTQYF. The DNA sequence follows: TGCGCCAGCAGCTTGTGGGGACTAGCTAGCACAGATACGCAGTATTTT.